The clone carrying this T cell receptor beta chain was detected a few times. Its antigen is not known. cDNA carried unique molecular identifiers, and a universal primer site was added by template switching. TCRdb reprocessed the 5' RACE reads with MiXCR, giving one entry per CDR3 protein. The sample carries 100,000 to 110,000 distinct CDR3 sequences, about 6% recorded once. This specimen belongs to a study of identical twins. Notes on the study in general: Fewer insertions were carried by abundant cord blood beta clonotypes, but none was seen in memory repertoires. Invariant T cells like MAIT and iNKT could partly confound the zero-insertion analyses. Models came in too low on out-of-frame TCR alpha sharing in monozygotic twins.

Germline loops: CDR1 KGHSH, CDR2 LQKENI. This CDR3 contains 13 residues. V was trimmed by 8 bases and J by 2 bases, leaving 13 bases between them. The sample was memory T cells sorted from blood. V and J are TRBV18 and TRBJ2-7; D not certain. This sequence was found in a woman aged 50 to 65 in good health. The chain's CDR3 is CASTDGQAYEQYF. CDR3 sequence (DNA): TGTGCCAGCACCGATGGGCAGGCCTACGAGCAGTACTTC.